Below, 9 T cell receptor beta chains from the same sample are listed, as sequenced in a study of T cell responses to AZD1222 COVID-19 vaccine. Measured with immunoSEQ multiplex PCR; TCRdb has only the in-frame clones, and not every one. Of some 150,000 clones listed, about 90% were seen once; the top ten hold less than 3.5%. The sequencing used peripheral blood, collected on day 0 of MenACWY control vaccination. The receptors stem from an adult in good health.

J is TRBJ1-4 and V is TRBV24-1; 7 nucleotides match TRBD1. V shed 3 bases and J 11 bases; nucleotides not matched to a gene: 5. This CDR3 has 13 residues. The germline V gene encodes CDR1 KGHDR and CDR2 SFDVKD. The DNA for the CDR3 is TGTGCCACCAGTGATCCCAGGGGGGAGAAACTGTTTTTT. It codes for CATSDPRGEKLFF.

V gene TRBV10-1 combines with J gene TRBJ2-5; 11 nucleotides align to TRBD2. The germline V gene has CDR1 WNHNN and CDR2 SYGVQD (reference sequence). The CDR3 covers 16 residues. With 6 bases clipped from V and 8 bases from J, the junction kept 14 bases outside the gene matches. The DNA for the CDR3 is TGCGCCAGCAGCGCCGGGACTAGCGGAGCCCGAGGAACCCAGTACTTC. Translated, it gives CASSAGTSGARGTQYF.

The J gene is TRBJ2-4, the V gene TRBV7-6, with D perhaps matching TRBD1 or TRBD2 (5 bases each). The CDR3 runs to 16 residues. The germline gives CDR1 SGHVS, CDR2 FNYEAQ. Trimming pared 5 bases from V and 0 bases from J, leaving 14 bases between. As DNA, the CDR3 is TGTGCCAGCAGCGCTCGGGACCCAGTAGCCAAAAACATTCAGTACTTC. Translated: CASSARDPVAKNIQYF. Drawing the rest from reference TRBV7-6 and TRBJ2-4, the complete variable domain is GAGVSQSPRYKVTKRGQDVALRCDPISGHVSLYWYRQALGQGPEFLTYFNYEAQQDKSGLPNDRFSAERPEGSISTLTIQRTEQRDSAMYRCASSARDPVAKNIQYFGAGTRLSVL.

CDR3 residues: CASSPLGSYNSPLHF. The CDR3 DNA follows: TGTGCCAGCAGCCCTCTGGGCTCCTATAATTCACCCCTCCACTTT. The chain links TRBV7-8 to TRBJ1-6, with D unclear. CDR1 and CDR2 (germline): SGHVS, FQNEAQ. Trimming removed 5 bases from V and 0 bases from J, with 8 bases in between. The CDR3 covers 15 residues.

J is TRBJ2-1 and V is TRBV16; TRBD1 matches 11 bases. Looked up from germline, CDR1 is KGHSY and CDR2 is FQNENV. The trim removed 6 bases at V and 6 bases at J, leaving 1 base unmatched. The CDR3 runs to 13 residues. The CDR3 DNA sequence: TGTGCCAGCAGAGGACAGGGGGCCAATGAGCAGTTCTTC. Protein sequence: CASRGQGANEQFF.

This clone was counted once. This sequence joins TRBV10-3 and TRBJ1-5; D perhaps matches TRBD1 (5 bases). Germline-derived CDR1 and CDR2 are ENHRY and SYGVKD. The CDR3 extends over 13 amino acids. The V end lost 2 bases, the J end lost 11 bases, and 13 bases lay between the germline ends. The CDR3 bases are TGTGCCATCAGTGAGAGGTGGGGGGAGGCCCAGCATTTT. Its translation: CAISERWGEAQHF.

The chain is built from TRBV9 and TRBJ2-4; 7 nucleotides agree with TRBD1. The CDR3 length is 15 residues. With 5 bases clipped from V and 6 bases from J, the junction kept 11 bases outside the gene matches. Germline V gene data show CDR1 as SGDLS and CDR2 as YYNGEE. CDR3 residues: CASSPYAGGANIQYF. CDR3 nucleotides: TGTGCCAGCAGTCCCTATGCAGGGGGTGCAAACATTCAGTACTTC.

This chain links TRBV9 with TRBJ1-2; a possible D gene is TRBD1 (5 bases). The CDR3 is 14 amino acids. Per germline, CDR1 SGDLS and CDR2 YYNGEE. The V end was cut by 6 bases, the J end by 2 bases, with 14 bases between. The DNA of the CDR3 is TGTGCCAGCAAACCGGGACCCCAAAACTATGGCTACACCTTC. Translating it yields CASKPGPQNYGYTF.

The chain couples TRBV9 to TRBJ1-6; D not certain. The CDR3 has 15 amino acids. Germline V CDR1 and CDR2: SGDLS, YYNGEE. V lost 0 bases to trimming and J lost 5 bases, with 9 bases between them. The CDR3: CASSVDGRNNSPLHF. For the CDR3, the DNA is TGTGCCAGCAGCGTAGACGGCAGGAATAATTCACCCCTCCACTTT.